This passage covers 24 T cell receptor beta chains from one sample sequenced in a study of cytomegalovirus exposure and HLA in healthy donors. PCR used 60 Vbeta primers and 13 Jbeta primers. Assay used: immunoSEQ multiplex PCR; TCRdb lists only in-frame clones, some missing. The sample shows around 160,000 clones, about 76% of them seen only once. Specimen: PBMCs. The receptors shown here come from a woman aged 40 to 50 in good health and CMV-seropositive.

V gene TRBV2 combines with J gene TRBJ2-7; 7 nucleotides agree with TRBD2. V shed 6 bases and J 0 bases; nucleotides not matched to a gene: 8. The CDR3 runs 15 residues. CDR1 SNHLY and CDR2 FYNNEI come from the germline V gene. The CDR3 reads CASSQSGGSSYEQYF. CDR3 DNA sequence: TGTGCCAGCAGCCAAAGTGGCGGGAGCTCCTACGAGCAGTACTTC.

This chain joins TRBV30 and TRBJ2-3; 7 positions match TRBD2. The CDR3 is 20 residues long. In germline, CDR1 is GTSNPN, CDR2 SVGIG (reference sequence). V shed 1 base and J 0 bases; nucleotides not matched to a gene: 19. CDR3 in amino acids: CAWSAPPQRDSILSTDTQYF. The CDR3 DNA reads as TGTGCCTGGAGTGCCCCCCCTCAGCGGGATTCCATATTAAGCACAGATACGCAGTATTTT.

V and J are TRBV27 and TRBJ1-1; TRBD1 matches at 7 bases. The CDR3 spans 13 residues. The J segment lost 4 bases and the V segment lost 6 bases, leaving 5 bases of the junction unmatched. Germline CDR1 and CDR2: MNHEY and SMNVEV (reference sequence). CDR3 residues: CASRDRVSTEAFF. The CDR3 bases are TGTGCCAGCAGAGACAGGGTGAGCACTGAAGCTTTCTTT.

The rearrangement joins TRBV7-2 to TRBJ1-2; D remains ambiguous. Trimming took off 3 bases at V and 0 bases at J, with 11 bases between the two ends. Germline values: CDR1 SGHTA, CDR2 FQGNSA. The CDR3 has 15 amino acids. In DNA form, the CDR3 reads TGTGCCAGCAGCTTTGGGTCGGGAGCTAACTATGGCTACACCTTC. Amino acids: CASSFGSGANYGYTF.

Here the CDR3 DNA reads TGTGCCAGCAGCTCCTGGCGGGGGTACACAGATACGCAGTATTTT. Amino acids: CASSSWRGYTDTQYF. J is TRBJ2-3 and V is TRBV7-2; 7 positions match TRBD2. CDR1 is SGHTA, CDR2 FQGNSA, per germline. The CDR3 has 15 residues. With 4 bases clipped from V and 2 bases from J, the junction kept 6 bases outside the gene matches.

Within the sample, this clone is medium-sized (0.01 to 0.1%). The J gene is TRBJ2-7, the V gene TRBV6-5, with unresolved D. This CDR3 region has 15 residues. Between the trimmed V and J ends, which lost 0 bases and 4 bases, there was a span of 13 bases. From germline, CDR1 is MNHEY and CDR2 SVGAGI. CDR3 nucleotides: TGTGCCAGCAGTTACTCGACGGTCCAGAGGTACGAGCAGTACTTC. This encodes CASSYSTVQRYEQYF.

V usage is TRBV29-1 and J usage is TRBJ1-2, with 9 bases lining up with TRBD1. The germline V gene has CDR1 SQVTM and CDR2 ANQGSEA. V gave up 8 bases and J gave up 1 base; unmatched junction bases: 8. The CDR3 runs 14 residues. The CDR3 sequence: CSSQPGQGNYGYTF. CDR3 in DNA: TGCAGCTCCCAACCGGGACAGGGTAACTATGGCTACACCTTC.

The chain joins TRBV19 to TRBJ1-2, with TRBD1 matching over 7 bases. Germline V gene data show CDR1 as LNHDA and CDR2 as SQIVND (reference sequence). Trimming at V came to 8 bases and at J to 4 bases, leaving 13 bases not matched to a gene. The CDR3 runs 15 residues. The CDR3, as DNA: TGTGCCAGTGTCGCCGATCAAGCAGGGGGCTATGGCTACACCTTC. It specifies CASVADQAGGYGYTF.

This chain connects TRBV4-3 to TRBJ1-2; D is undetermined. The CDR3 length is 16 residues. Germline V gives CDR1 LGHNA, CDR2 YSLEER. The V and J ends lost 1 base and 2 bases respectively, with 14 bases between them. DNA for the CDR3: TGCGCCAGCAGCCAAGGCTTGGGCAGCCAGAACTATGGCTACACCTTC. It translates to CASSQGLGSQNYGYTF.

The chain's CDR3 is CACYFQGGYTF. Here the CDR3 DNA reads TGTGCCTGTTACTTCCAGGGTGGCTACACCTTC. This chain connects TRBV30 to TRBJ1-2; the D gene is possibly TRBD1 (5 bases). The ends were cut back, 6 bases at V and 7 bases at J, with 12 bases in the middle. The CDR3 extends over 11 amino acids. The V gene's germline CDR1 is GTSNPN and CDR2 SVGIG (reference sequence).

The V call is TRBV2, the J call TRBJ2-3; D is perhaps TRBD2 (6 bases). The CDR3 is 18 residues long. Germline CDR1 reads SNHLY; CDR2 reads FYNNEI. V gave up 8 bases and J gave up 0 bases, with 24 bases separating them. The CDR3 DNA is TGTGCCAGCGGCCTTCGTGGCGCTAGCGAGGTTAGCACAGATACGCAGTATTTT. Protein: CASGLRGASEVSTDTQYF.

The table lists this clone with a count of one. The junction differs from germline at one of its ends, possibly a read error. The CDR3: CASSLVAGDDTQYF. CDR3 nucleotide sequence: TGTGCCAGCAGTTTGGTAGCGGGAGATGATACGCAGTATTTT. The chain links TRBV5-5 to TRBJ2-3; 9 nucleotides match TRBD2. CDR1 is SGHKS and CDR2 is YYEKEE in the germline V gene (reference sequence). This CDR3 spans 14 amino acids.

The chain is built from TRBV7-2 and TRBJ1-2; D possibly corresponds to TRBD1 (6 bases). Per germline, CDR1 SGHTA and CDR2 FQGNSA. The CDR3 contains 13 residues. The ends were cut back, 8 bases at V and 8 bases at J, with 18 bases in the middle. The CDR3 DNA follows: TGTGCCAGCGGAAACAGGGCTCCGAGGGGCTACACCTTC. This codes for CASGNRAPRGYTF.

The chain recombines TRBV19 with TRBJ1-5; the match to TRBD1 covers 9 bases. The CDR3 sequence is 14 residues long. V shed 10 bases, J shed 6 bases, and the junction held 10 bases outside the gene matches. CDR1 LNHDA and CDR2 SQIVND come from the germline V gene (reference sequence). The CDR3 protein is CATNLGQGAQPQHF. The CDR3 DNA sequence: TGTGCCACTAACCTGGGACAGGGTGCTCAGCCCCAGCATTTT.

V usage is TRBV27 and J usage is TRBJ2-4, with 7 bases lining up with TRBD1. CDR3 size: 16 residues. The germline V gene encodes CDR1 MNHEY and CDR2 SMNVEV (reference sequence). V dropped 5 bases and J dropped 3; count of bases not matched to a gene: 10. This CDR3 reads CASSLHGTEGKNIQYF. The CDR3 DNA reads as TGTGCCAGCAGTCTACATGGGACAGAGGGCAAAAACATTCAGTACTTC.

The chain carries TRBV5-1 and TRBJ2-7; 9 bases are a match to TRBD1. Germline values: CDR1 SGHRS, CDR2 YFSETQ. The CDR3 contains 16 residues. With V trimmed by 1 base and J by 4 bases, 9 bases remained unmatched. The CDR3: CASSLSSGQGFYEQYF. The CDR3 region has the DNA TGCGCCAGCAGCTTGAGTTCGGGACAGGGATTTTACGAGCAGTACTTC. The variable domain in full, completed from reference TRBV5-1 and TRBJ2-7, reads KAGVTQTPRYLIKTRGQQVTLSCSPISGHRSVSWYQQTPGQGLQFLFEYFSETQRNKGNFPGRFSGRQFSNSRSEMNVSTLELGDSALYLCASSLSSGQGFYEQYFGPGTRLTVT.

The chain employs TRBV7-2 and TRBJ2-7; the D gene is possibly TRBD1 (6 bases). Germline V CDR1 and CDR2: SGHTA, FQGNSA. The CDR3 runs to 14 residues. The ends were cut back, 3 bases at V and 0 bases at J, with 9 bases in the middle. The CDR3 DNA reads TGTGCCAGCAGCTTCTACAGGGCCTCCTACGAGCAGTACTTC. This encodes CASSFYRASYEQYF.

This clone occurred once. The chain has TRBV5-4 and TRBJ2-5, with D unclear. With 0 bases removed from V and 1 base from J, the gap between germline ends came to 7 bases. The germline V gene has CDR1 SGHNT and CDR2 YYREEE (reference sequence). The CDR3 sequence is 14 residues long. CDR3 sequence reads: CASSLDEAQETQYF. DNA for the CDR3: TGTGCCAGCAGCTTGGACGAGGCCCAAGAGACCCAGTACTTC.

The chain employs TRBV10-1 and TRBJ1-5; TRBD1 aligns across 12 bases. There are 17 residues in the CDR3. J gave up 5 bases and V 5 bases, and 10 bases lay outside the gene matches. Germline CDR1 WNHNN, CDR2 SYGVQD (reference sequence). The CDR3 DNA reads TGCGCCAGCAGTTCACCCCCGGGACAGGGGGCAGATCAGCCCCAGCATTTT. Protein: CASSSPPGQGADQPQHF.

The CDR3 loop is CASRTWAPSNTEAFF. CDR3 in DNA: TGTGCCAGCAGGACCTGGGCCCCCTCGAACACTGAAGCTTTCTTT. The chain has TRBV7-2 and TRBJ1-1; no clear D. The CDR3 length is 15 residues. V was cut by 6 bases and J by 1 base, with 15 bases left in between. Germline CDR1 and CDR2: SGHTA and FQGNSA.

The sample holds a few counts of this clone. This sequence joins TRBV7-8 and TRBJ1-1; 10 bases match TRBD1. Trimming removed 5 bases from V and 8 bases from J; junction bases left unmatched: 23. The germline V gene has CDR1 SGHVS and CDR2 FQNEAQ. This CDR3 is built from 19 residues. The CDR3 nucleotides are TGTGCCAGCAGCCCACCTACCTTCCGACAGGGGGCGTTGTCGTACGAAGCTTTCTTT. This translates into CASSPPTFRQGALSYEAFF.

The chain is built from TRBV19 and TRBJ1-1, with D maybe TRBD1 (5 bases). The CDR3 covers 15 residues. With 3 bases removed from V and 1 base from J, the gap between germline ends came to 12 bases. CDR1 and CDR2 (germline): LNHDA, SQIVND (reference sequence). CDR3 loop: CASSIRGSGNTEAFF. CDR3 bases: TGTGCCAGTAGTATTCGGGGGTCAGGGAACACTGAAGCTTTCTTT.

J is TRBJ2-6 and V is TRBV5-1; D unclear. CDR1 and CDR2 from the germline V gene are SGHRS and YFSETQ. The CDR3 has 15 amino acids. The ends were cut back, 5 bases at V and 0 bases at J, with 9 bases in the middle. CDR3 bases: TGCGCCAGCAGGATCAGCGCCTCTGGGGCCAACGTCCTGACTTTC. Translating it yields CASRISASGANVLTF.

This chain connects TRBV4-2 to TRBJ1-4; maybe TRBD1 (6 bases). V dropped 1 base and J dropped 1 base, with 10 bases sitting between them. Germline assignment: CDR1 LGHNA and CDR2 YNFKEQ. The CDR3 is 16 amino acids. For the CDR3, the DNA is TGTGCCAGCAGCCAAGTTGGCAGGGGAACTAATGAAAAACTGTTTTTT. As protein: CASSQVGRGTNEKLFF.